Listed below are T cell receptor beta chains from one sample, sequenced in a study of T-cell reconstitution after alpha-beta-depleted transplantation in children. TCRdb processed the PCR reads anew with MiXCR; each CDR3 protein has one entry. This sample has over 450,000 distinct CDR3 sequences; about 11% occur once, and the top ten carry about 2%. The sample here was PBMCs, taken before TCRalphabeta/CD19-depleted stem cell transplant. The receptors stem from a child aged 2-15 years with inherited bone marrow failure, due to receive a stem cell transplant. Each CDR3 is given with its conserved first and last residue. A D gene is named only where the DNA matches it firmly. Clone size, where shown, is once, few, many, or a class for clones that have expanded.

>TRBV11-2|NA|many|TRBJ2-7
CASMGLSYEQYF
TGTGCCAGCATGGGACTGTCATACGAGCAGTACTTC
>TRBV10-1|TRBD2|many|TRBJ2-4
CASRLGLAGVNGNIQYF
TGCGCCAGCAGGCTTGGACTAGCGGGAGTTAACGGAAACATTCAGTACTTC
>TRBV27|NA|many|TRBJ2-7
CASSLSAPTYEQYF
TGTGCCAGCAGTTTATCGGCGCCGACCTACGAGCAGTACTTC
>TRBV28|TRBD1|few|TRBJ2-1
CASSLSPQGYNEQFF
TGTGCCAGCAGTTTATCGCCACAGGGGTACAATGAGCAGTTCTTC
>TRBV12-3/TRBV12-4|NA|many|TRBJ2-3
CASSLVVLRTDTQYF
TGTGCCAGCAGCCTTGTGGTCCTTCGCACAGATACGCAGTATTTT
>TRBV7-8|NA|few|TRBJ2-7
CASSFLTGPSEQYF
TGTGCCAGCAGCTTCCTGACAGGACCCTCCGAGCAGTACTTC
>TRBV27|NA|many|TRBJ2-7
CASSLIGQATYEQYF
TGTGCCAGCAGTTTAATCGGCCAGGCAACCTACGAGCAGTACTTC
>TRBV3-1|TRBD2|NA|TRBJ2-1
CAISQGLAGGHPRNEQFF
TGTGCCATCAGCCAAGGACTAGCGGGAGGGCATCCACGCAATGAGCAGTTCTTC
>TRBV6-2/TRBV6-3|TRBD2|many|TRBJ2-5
CASSRGLAGDGTQYF
TGTGCCAGCAGTCGGGGACTAGCGGGCGATGGGACCCAGTACTTC
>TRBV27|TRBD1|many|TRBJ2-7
CASSVFRDRAQWEQYF
TGTGCCAGCAGCGTTTTCCGGGACAGGGCCCAGTGGGAGCAGTACTTC
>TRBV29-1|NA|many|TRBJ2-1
CSGLRETGDEQFF
TGCAGCGGACTTCGGGAGACCGGAGATGAGCAGTTCTTC
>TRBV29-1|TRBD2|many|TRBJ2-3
CSISGEPSEPSTDTQYF
TGCAGCATTAGCGGGGAACCTAGCGAACCTAGCACAGATACGCAGTATTTT
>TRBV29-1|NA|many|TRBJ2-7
CSARDNPYEQYF
TGCAGCGCCCGGGACAACCCCTACGAGCAGTACTTC
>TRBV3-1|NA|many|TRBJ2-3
CASSQDGGTQYF
TGTGCCAGCAGCCAAGATGGGGGTACGCAGTATTTT
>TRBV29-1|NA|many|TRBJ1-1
CSATRELGTEAFF
TGCAGCGCTACCAGGGAACTGGGCACTGAAGCTTTCTTT
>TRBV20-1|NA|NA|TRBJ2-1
CSASRWASEQFF
TGCAGTGCTAGTCGCTGGGCAAGTGAGCAGTTCTTC
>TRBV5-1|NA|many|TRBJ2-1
CASRVRLANEQFF
TGCGCCAGCCGAGTACGTCTAGCCAATGAGCAGTTCTTC
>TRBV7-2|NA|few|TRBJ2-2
CASSLAAGADIGELFF
TGTGCCAGCAGCTTAGCCGCCGGAGCGGACATCGGGGAGCTGTTTTTT
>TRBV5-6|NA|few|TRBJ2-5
CASSLVQPAETQYF
TGTGCCAGCAGCTTGGTCCAGCCGGCGGAGACCCAGTACTTC
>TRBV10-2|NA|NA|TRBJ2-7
CASSETARYEQYF
TGCGCCAGCAGCGAGACAGCGCGCTACGAGCAGTACTTC
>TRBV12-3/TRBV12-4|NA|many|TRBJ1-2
CASSPTGFGYGYTF
TGTGCCAGCAGTCCCACGGGTTTTGGCTATGGCTACACCTTC
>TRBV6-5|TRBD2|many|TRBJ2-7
CASSSTTSGGPYEQYF
TGTGCCAGCAGTTCGACGACTAGCGGGGGTCCCTACGAGCAGTACTTC
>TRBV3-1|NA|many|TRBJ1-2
CASSQDPGANYGYTF
TGTGCCAGCAGCCAAGACCCGGGGGCGAACTATGGCTACACCTTC
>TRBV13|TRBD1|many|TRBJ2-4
CASSHTGGGLKNIQYF
TGTGCCAGCAGTCATACAGGGGGCGGGTTGAAAAACATTCAGTACTTC
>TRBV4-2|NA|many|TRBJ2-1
CASSQRGVDNEQFF
TGTGCCAGCAGCCAACGCGGGGTAGACAATGAGCAGTTCTTC
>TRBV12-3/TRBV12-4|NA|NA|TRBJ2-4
CASSPVQGAKNIQYF
TGTGCCAGCAGTCCGGTCCAGGGGGCCAAAAACATTCAGTACTTC
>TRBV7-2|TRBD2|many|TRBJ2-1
CASSFWTSGSKDEQFF
TGTGCCAGCAGCTTTTGGACTAGCGGGAGTAAGGATGAGCAGTTCTTC
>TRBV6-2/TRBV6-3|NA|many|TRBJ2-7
CASSYLVAEQYF
TGTGCCAGCAGTTACCTAGTCGCCGAGCAGTACTTC
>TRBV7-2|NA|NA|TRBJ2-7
CASSYDRDPSYEQYF
TGTGCCAGCAGTTACGACCGGGACCCATCCTACGAGCAGTACTTC
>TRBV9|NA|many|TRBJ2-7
CASSGTGSPTYEQYF
TGTGCCAGCAGCGGTACAGGGAGCCCTACCTACGAGCAGTACTTC
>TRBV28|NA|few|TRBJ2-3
CASSLSDRTDTQYF
TGTGCCAGCAGTTTATCTGATCGCACAGATACGCAGTATTTT
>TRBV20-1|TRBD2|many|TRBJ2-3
CSARDHLAGGDTDTQYF
TGCAGTGCTAGAGATCACCTAGCGGGAGGGGACACAGATACGCAGTATTTT
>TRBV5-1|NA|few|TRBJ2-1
CASSLVGRHNEQFF
TGCGCCAGCAGCTTGGTGGGTAGACACAATGAGCAGTTCTTC
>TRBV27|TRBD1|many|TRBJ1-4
CASSSQGATNEKLFF
TGTGCCAGCAGTTCCCAGGGGGCAACTAATGAAAAACTGTTTTTT
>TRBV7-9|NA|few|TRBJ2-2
CASSRWGDTGELFF
TGTGCCAGCAGCCGTTGGGGGGACACCGGGGAGCTGTTTTTT
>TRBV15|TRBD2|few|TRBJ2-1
CATSRDATSGYNEQFF
TGTGCCACCAGCAGAGATGCGACTAGCGGTTACAATGAGCAGTTCTTC
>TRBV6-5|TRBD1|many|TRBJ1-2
CASRRDRVHGYTF
TGTGCCAGCAGGCGCGACAGGGTCCATGGCTACACCTTC
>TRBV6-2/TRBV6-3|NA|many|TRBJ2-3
CASSSLWGTQYF
TGTGCCAGCAGCTCCCTGTGGGGCACGCAGTATTTT
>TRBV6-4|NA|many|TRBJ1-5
CASSDSRAYSNQPQHF
TGTGCCAGCAGTGATTCGAGAGCTTATAGCAATCAGCCCCAGCATTTT
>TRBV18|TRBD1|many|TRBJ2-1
CASSPLRDRSGNEQFF
TGTGCCAGCTCACCCCTCCGGGACAGGAGCGGCAATGAGCAGTTCTTC
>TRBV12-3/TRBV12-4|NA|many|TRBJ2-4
CASSFPGHSDIQYF
TGTGCCAGCAGTTTTCCGGGACATTCGGACATTCAGTACTTC
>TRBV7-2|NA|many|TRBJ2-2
CASSYDGTGYTGELFF
TGTGCCAGCAGCTATGACGGGACGGGATACACCGGGGAGCTGTTTTTT
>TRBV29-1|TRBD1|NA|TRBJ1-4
CSVGKGTGKYEKLFF
TGCAGCGTTGGGAAAGGGACAGGGAAGTATGAAAAACTGTTTTTT
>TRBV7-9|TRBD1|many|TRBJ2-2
CASRTTGDTGELFF
TGTGCCAGCAGAACTACAGGGGACACCGGGGAGCTGTTTTTT
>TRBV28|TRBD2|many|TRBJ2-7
CASSLGLAGGGTYEQYF
TGTGCCAGCAGTTTGGGACTAGCGGGAGGAGGTACCTACGAGCAGTACTTC
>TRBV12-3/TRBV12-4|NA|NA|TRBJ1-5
CASIFYSGSRGRYNQPQHF
TGTGCCAGCATTTTTTATTCGGGATCCAGGGGACGGTACAATCAGCCCCAGCATTTT